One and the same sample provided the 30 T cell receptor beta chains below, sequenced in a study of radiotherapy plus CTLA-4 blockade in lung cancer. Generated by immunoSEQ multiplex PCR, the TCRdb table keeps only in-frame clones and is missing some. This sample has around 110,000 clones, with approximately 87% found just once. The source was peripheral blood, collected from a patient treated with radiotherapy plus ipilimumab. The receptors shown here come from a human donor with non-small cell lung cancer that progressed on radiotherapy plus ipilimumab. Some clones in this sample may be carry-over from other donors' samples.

CDR3 loop: CASSLDRGGTEAFF. The CDR3 DNA reads TGCGCCAGCAGCTTGGACAGGGGGGGAACTGAAGCTTTCTTT. The chain combines TRBV5-1 with TRBJ1-1; TRBD1 aligns across 8 bases. V lost 0 bases to trimming and J lost 5 bases; unmatched junction nucleotides: 3. This CDR3 has 14 residues. Germline V CDR1 and CDR2: SGHRS, YFSETQ.

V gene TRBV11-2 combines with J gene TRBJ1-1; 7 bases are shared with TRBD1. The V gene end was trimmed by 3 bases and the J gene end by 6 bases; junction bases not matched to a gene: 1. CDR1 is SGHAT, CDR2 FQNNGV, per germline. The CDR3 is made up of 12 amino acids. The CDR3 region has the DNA TGTGCCAGCAGCTTTGACAGGGCTGAAGCTTTCTTT. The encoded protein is CASSFDRAEAFF. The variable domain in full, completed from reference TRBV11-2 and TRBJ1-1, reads EAGVAQSPRYKIIEKRQSVAFWCNPISGHATLYWYQQILGQGPKLLIQFQNNGVVDDSQLPKDRFSAERLKGVDSTLKIQPAKLEDSAVYLCASSFDRAEAFFGQGTRLTVV.

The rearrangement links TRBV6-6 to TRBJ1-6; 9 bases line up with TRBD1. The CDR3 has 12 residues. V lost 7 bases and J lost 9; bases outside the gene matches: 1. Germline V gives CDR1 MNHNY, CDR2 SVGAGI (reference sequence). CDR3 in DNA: TGTGCCAGCAACAGGGGGCCTTCACCCCTCCACTTT. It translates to CASNRGPSPLHF.

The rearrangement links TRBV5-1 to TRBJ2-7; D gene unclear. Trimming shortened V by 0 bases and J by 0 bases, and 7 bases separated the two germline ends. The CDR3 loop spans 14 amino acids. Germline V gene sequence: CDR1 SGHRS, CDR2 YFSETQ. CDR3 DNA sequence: TGCGCCAGCAGCTTGGGCAGTGTCTCCTACGAGCAGTACTTC. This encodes CASSLGSVSYEQYF.

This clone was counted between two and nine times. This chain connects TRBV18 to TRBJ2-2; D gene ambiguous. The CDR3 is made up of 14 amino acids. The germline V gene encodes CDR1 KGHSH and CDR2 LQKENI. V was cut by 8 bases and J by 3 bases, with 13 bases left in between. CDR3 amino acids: CASRAVRDTGELFF. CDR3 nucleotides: TGTGCCAGCCGAGCTGTCCGCGACACCGGGGAGCTGTTTTTT.

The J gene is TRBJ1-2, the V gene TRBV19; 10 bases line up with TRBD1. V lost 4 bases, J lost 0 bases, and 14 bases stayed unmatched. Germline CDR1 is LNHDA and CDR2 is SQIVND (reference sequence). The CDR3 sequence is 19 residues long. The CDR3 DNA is TGTGCCAGTAGTAGACAAGCCGGACAGGGGGAGTTTCCTAACTATGGCTACACCTTC. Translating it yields CASSRQAGQGEFPNYGYTF.

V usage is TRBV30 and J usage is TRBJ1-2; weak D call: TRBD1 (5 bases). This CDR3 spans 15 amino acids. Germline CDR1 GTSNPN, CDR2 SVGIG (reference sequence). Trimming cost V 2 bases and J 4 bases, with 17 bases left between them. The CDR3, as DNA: TGTGCCTGGAGTCAGGCAAGGAAAGGGGCCTATGGCTACACCTTC. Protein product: CAWSQARKGAYGYTF.

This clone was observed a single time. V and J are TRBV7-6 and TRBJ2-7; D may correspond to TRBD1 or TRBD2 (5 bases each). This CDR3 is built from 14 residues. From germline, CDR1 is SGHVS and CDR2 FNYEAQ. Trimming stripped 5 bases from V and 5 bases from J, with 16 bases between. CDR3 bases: TGTGCCAGCAGCCACAGGAAGTCGGGACACGAGCAGTACTTC. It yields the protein CASSHRKSGHEQYF.

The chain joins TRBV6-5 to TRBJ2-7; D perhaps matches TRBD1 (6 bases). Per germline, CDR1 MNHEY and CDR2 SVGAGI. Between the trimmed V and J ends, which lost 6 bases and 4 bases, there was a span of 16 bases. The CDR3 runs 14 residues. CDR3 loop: CASSYPGHPYEQYF. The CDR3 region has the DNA TGTGCCAGCAGCTACCCGGGACACCCTTACGAGCAGTACTTC.

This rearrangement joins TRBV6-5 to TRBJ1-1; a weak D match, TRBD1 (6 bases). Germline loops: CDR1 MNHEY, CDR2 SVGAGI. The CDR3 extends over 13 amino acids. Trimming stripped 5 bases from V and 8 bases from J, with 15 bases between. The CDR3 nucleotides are TGTGCCAGCAGTAACAGGGAAGGGGAAGAAGCTTTCTTT. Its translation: CASSNREGEEAFF.

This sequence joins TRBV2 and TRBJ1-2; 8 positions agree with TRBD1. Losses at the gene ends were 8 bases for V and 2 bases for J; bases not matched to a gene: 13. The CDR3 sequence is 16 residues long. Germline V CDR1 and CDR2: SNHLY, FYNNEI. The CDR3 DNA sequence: TGTGCCAGCCTCATGGAGAGGACAGGGAAAAACTATGGCTACACCTTC. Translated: CASLMERTGKNYGYTF.

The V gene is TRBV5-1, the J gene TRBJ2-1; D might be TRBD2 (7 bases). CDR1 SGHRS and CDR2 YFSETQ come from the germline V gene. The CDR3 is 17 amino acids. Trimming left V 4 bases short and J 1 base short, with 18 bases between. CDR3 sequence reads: CASSLAAGGPSYNEQFF. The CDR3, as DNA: TGCGCCAGCAGCCTAGCGGCCGGGGGCCCGTCCTACAATGAGCAGTTCTTC.

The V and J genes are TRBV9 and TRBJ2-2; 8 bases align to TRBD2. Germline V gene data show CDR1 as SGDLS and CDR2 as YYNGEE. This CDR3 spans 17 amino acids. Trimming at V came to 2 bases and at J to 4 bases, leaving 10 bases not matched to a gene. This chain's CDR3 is CASSVLSLADLTGELFF. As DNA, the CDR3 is TGTGCCAGCAGCGTCCTCTCACTAGCGGACCTCACCGGGGAGCTGTTTTTT.

The CDR3 DNA sequence: TGTGCCAGCAGCTTAGTACGCAATGAGCAGTTCTTC. The encoded protein is CASSLVRNEQFF. The chain links TRBV7-2 to TRBJ2-1; unclear D gene. V was shortened by 1 base and J by 6 bases, with 4 bases between the two germline ends. The CDR3 covers 12 residues. CDR1 and CDR2 (germline): SGHTA, FQGNSA.

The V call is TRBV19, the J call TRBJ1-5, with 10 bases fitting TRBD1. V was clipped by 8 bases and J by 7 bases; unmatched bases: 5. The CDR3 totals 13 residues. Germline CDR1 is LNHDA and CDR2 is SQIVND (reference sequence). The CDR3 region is CASDRGRRQPQHF. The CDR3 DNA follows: TGTGCCAGTGACAGGGGGCGCAGACAGCCCCAGCATTTT.

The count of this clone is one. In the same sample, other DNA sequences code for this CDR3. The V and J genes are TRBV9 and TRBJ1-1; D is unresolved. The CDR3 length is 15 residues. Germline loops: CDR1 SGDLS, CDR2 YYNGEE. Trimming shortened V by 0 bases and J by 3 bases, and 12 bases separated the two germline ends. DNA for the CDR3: TGTGCCAGCAGCGTAGATTTGGGAGGAGACACTGAAGCTTTCTTT. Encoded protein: CASSVDLGGDTEAFF. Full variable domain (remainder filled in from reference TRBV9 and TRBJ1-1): DSGVTQTPKHLITATGQRVTLRCSPRSGDLSVYWYQQSLDQGLQFLIQYYNGEERAKGNILERFSAQQFPDLHSELNLSSLELGDSALYFCASSVDLGGDTEAFFGQGTRLTVV.

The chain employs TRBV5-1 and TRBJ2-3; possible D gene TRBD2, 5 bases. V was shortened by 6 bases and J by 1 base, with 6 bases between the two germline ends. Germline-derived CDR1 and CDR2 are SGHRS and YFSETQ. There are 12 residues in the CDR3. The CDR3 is CASKGGTDTQYF. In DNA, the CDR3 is TGCGCCAGCAAGGGAGGCACAGATACGCAGTATTTT.

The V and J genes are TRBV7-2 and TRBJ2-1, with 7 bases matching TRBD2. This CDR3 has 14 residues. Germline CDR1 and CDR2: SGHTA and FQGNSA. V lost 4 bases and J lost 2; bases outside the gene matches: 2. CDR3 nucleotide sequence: TGTGCCAGCAGCTCCGGGACTACCTACAATGAGCAGTTCTTC. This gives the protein CASSSGTTYNEQFF.

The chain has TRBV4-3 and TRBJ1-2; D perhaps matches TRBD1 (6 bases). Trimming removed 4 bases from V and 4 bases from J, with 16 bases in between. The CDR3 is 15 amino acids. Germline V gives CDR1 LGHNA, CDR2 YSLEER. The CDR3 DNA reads TGCGCCAGCAGCCTTGCGGTGGCAGGGGCCTATGGCTACACCTTC. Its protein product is CASSLAVAGAYGYTF.

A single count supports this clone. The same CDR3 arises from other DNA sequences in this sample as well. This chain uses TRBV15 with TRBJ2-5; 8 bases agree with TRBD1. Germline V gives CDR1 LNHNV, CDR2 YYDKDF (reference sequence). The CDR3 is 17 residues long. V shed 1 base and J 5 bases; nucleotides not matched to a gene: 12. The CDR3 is CATSRGGFRDRKETQYF. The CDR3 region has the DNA TGTGCCACCAGCAGAGGTGGGTTCCGGGACAGGAAGGAGACCCAGTACTTC.

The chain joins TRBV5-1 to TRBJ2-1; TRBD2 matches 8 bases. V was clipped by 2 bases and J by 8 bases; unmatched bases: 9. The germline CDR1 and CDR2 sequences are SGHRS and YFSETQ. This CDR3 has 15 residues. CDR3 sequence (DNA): TGCGCCAGCAGCTTCCCCAGCGGGGGTATGGATGAGCAGTTCTTC. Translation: CASSFPSGGMDEQFF.

CDR3: CASSLAGGHLPYGPQHF. The CDR3 region has the DNA TGTGCCAGCAGCTTAGCGGGGGGACATCTCCCCTACGGGCCCCAGCATTTT. The V gene is TRBV7-8, the J gene TRBJ1-5; TRBD1 might be the D (6 bases). Germline V gene sequence: CDR1 SGHVS, CDR2 FQNEAQ. V shed 0 bases and J shed 9 bases, with 21 bases lying between them. CDR3 length: 17 amino acids.

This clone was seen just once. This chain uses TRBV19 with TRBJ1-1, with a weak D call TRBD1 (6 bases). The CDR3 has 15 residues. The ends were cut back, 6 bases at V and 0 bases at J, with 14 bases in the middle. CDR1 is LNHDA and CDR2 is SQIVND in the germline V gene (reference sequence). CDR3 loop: CASSRGLPVNTEAFF. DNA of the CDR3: TGTGCCAGTAGCCGGGGGCTCCCTGTGAACACTGAAGCTTTCTTT.

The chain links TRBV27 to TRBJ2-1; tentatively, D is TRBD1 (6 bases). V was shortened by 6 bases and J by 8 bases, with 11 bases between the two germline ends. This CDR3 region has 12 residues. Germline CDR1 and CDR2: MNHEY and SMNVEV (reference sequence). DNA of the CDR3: TGTGCCAGCAGGGCAGGGGCCCATGAGCAGTTCTTC. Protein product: CASRAGAHEQFF.

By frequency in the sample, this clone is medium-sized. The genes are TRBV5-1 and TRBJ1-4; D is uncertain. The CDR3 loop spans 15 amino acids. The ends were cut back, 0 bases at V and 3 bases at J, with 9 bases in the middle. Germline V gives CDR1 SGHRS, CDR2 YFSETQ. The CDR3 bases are TGCGCCAGCAGCTTGGCCTACAGCTCTAATGAAAAACTGTTTTTT. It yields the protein CASSLAYSSNEKLFF.

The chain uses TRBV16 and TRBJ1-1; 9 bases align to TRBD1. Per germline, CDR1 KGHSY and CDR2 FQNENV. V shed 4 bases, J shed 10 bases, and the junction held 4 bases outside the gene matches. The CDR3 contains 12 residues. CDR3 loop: CASSLQGAIAFF. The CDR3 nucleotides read TGTGCCAGCAGCCTACAGGGGGCGATAGCTTTCTTT.

Here the CDR3 reads CASSQEWQGSPQPQHF. In DNA, the CDR3 is TGCGCCAGCAGCCAAGAATGGCAGGGGAGCCCTCAGCCCCAGCATTTT. The chain is built from TRBV4-1 and TRBJ1-5; D is possibly TRBD1 (6 bases). V was shortened by 0 bases and J by 6 bases, with 15 bases between the two germline ends. CDR1 and CDR2 from the germline V gene are MGHRA and YSYEKL. This CDR3 comprises 16 residues.

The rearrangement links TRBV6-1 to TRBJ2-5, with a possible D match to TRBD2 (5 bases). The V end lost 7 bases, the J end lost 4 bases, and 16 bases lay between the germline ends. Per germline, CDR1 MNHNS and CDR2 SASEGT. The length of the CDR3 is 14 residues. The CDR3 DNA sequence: TGTGCCAGCACTCAGAGAAGGGCGGGAGAGACCCAGTACTTC. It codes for CASTQRRAGETQYF.

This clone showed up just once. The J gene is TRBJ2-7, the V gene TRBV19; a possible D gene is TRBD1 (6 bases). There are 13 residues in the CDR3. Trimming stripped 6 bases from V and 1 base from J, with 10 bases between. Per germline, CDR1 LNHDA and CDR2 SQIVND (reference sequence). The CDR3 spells CASSPGVSYEQYF. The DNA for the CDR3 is TGTGCCAGTAGCCCAGGGGTATCCTACGAGCAGTACTTC.

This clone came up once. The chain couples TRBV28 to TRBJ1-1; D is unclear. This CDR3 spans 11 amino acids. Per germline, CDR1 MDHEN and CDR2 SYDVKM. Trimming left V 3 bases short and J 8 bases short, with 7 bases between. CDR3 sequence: CASSFMSEAFF. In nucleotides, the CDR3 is TGTGCCAGCAGTTTCATGTCGGAAGCTTTCTTT.